This TCR beta chain was identified during a study of vaccination and CD4 T cells after COVID-19. Cultured CD4+ T-cell DNA underwent Oncomine TCR Beta short-read sequencing. Genomic DNA was drawn out of CD4+ T cells grown in culture. TCRdb re-derived calls from the PCR reads in MiXCR, one entry per CDR3 protein. The profile shows about 21,000 distinct CDR3 sequences, approximately 50% of them singletons. Treatment: approximately 9-day PBMC culture with coronavirus spike peptide pools or control peptides (ViraFEST assay). Fresh IL-2 medium was used to replace half of the medium on days 3 and 7. Study-wide results and limits: Researchers report that a median about 90% of reactive clones in convalescent patients surfaced only post-vaccination.

Comment on this clonotype: Its target is not known.

Germline loops: CDR1 SGHNT, CDR2 YENEEA. The germline V and J ends were trimmed by 5 bases and 0 bases, with 14 bases remaining between them. The CDR3 spans 15 residues. Sequenced: CD4+ T cells from blood, cultured in vitro. The rearrangement links TRBV11-3 to TRBJ2-7, with D possibly TRBD2 on 5 matching bases. The source of this sequence is a human donor who had recovered from COVID-19. The CDR3 here is CASSPPGGGSYEQYF. The CDR3 nucleotides are TGTGCCAGCAGCCCTCCAGGAGGCGGCTCCTACGAGCAGTACTTC.